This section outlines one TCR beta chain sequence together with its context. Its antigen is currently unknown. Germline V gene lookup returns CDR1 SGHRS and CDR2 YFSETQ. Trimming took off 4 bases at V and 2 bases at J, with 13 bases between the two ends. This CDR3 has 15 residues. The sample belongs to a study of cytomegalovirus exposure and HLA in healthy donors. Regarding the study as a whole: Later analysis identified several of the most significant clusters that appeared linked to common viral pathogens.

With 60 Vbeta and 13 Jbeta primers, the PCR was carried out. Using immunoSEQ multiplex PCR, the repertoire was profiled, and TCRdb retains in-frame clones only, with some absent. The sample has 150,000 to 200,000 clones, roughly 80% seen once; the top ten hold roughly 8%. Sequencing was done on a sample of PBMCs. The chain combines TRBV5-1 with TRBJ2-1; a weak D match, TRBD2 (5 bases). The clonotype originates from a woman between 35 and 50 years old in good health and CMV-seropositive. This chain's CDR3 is CASSVEGSTYNEQFF. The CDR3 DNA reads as TGCGCCAGCAGCGTTGAGGGCTCCACCTACAATGAGCAGTTCTTC.